Shown below are 6 T cell receptor beta chains from a single sample sequenced in a study of blood T cell repertoires in COVID-19. Assay used: immunoSEQ multiplex PCR; TCRdb lists only in-frame clones, some missing. The table has roughly 330,000 clones, 70% to 90% seen once; the top ten hold about 5%. The sample consisted of PBMCs or T cells enriched from blood (not recorded which). These receptor sequences come from a woman aged 25 to 39 who had recovered from COVID-19.

This clone has a handful of counts. The chain uses TRBV30 and TRBJ2-1, with 10 bases aligning to TRBD2. The CDR3 has 13 amino acids. V lost 0 bases and J lost 10; bases outside the gene matches: 3. Germline V lookup: CDR1 GTSNPN, CDR2 SVGIG (reference sequence). For the CDR3, the DNA is TGTGCCTGGAGTGTACAGGGACTAGCGGAGCAGTTCTTC. Translated: CAWSVQGLAEQFF.

This chain connects TRBV2 to TRBJ2-2; D gene unclear. Trimming stripped 2 bases from V and 8 bases from J, with 15 bases between. From germline, CDR1 is SNHLY and CDR2 FYNNEI. There are 15 residues in the CDR3. The CDR3, as DNA: TGTGCCAGCAGTGAACCCCAGGCCCAAGGTGGGGAGCTGTTTTTT. It is translated as CASSEPQAQGGELFF.

The chain has TRBV5-1 and TRBJ2-6; TRBD2 aligns across 8 bases. The CDR3 consists of 16 residues. CDR1 SGHRS and CDR2 YFSETQ come from the germline V gene. V gave up 0 bases and J gave up 2 bases; unmatched junction bases: 1. CDR3 bases: TGCGCCAGCAGCTTGGCGGGAGGGGCTGGGGCCAACGTCCTGACTTTC. It translates to CASSLAGGAGANVLTF.

This sequence joins TRBV23-1 and TRBJ1-5, with TRBD1 identical over 11 bases. TRBV23-1 is an ORF; its function is uncertain. V lost 4 bases and J lost 2; bases outside the gene matches: 19. The CDR3 length is 21 residues. CDR3 sequence: CASSLQRCGQGAWFGNQPQHF. The CDR3 DNA is TGCGCCAGCAGTCTTCAGCGGTGCGGACAGGGGGCTTGGTTTGGCAATCAGCCCCAGCATTTT.

This clone was observed once. V gene TRBV3-1 (or the pseudogene TRBV3-2) combines with J gene TRBJ1-2; D is undetermined. There are 12 residues in the CDR3. The germline gives CDR1 LGHDT, CDR2 YNNKEL (reference sequence). The germline V and J ends were trimmed by 4 bases and 8 bases, with 11 bases remaining between them. CDR3 in DNA: TGTGCCAGCAGCCCCAATGCCGGGGGCTACACCTTC. Translation gives CASSPNAGGYTF.

The DNA for the CDR3 is TGCGCCAGCAGCTCCGGACGGACCGAACAGGGGGCTTTCTTT. Residues: CASSSGRTEQGAFF. The chain recombines TRBV5-1 with TRBJ1-1, with 7 bases lining up with TRBD1. Losses at the gene ends were 3 bases for V and 11 bases for J; bases not matched to a gene: 13. Germline values: CDR1 SGHRS, CDR2 YFSETQ. The CDR3 sequence is 14 residues long.